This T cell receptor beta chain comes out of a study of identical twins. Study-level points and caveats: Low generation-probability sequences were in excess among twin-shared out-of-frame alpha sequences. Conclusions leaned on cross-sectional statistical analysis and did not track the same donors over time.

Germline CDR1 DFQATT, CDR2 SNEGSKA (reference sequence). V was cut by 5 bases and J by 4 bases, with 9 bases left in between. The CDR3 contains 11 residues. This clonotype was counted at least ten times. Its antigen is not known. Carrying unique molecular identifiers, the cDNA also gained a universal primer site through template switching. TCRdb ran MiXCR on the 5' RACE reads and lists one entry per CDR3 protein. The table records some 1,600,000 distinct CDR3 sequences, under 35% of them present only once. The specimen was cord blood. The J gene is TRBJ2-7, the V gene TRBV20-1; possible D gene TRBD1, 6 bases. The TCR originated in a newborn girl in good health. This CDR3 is CSAQQGYEQYF. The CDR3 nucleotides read TGCAGTGCTCAACAGGGATACGAGCAGTACTTC.